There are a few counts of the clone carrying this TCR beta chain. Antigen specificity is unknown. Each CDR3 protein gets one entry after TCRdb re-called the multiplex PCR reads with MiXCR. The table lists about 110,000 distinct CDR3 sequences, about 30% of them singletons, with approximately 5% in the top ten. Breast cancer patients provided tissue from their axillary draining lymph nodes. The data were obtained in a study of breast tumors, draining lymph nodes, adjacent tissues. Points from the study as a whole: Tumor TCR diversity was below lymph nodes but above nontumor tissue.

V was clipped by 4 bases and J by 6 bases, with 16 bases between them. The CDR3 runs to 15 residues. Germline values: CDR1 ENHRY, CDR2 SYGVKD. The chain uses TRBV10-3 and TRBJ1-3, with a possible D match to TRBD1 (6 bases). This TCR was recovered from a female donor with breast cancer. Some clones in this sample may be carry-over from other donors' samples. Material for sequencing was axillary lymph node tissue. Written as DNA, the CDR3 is TGTGCCATCAGTGCTAAACAGGGTAATGCAAACACCATATATTTT. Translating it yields CAISAKQGNANTIYF.